This passage covers 32 T cell receptor beta chains from one sample sequenced in a study of blood T cell repertoires in COVID-19. The data were produced by immunoSEQ multiplex PCR, yet TCRdb's version contains in-frame clones alone and is incomplete. This table has about 160,000 clones, approximately 86% appearing once. Sequencing input: peripheral blood. These receptors were obtained from an elderly woman with active or convalescent COVID-19.

The rearrangement joins TRBV5-1 to TRBJ2-3, with D unresolved. The germline gives CDR1 SGHRS, CDR2 YFSETQ. The CDR3 extends over 15 amino acids. V was clipped by 1 base and J by 0 bases, with 9 bases between them. The CDR3 reads CASSLSFSSTDTQYF. The CDR3 nucleotides are TGCGCCAGCAGCTTGAGCTTTTCTAGCACAGATACGCAGTATTTT.

V and J are TRBV11-2 and TRBJ2-3, with 13 bases fitting TRBD2. The J segment lost 0 bases and the V segment lost 4 bases, leaving 7 bases of the junction unmatched. In germline, CDR1 is SGHAT, CDR2 FQNNGV. The CDR3 loop spans 18 amino acids. Here the CDR3 reads CASSSRLAGGGSTDTQYF. CDR3 coding DNA: TGTGCCAGCAGCTCCCGACTAGCGGGAGGTGGGAGCACAGATACGCAGTATTTT.

The chain is built from TRBV5-1 and TRBJ1-1, with TRBD1 identical over 9 bases. The CDR3 has 15 amino acids. Germline loops: CDR1 SGHRS, CDR2 YFSETQ. V dropped 4 bases and J dropped 5; count of bases not matched to a gene: 9. The CDR3 bases are TGCGCCAGCAGCCAAGCCGGGACAGGGCTTACTGAAGCTTTCTTT. Its translation is CASSQAGTGLTEAFF.

The chain couples TRBV6-5 to TRBJ1-3; 10 bases map to TRBD1. CDR3 size: 13 residues. J lost 4 bases, V lost 6 bases, and 0 bases had no gene match. The V gene's germline CDR1 is MNHEY and CDR2 SVGAGI. The CDR3 sequence is CASRTGGGNTIYF. In DNA, the CDR3 is TGTGCCAGCAGGACAGGGGGCGGAAACACCATATATTTT.

The chain uses TRBV7-8 and TRBJ1-1; a weak D match, TRBD1 (5 bases). This CDR3 spans 14 amino acids. V was clipped by 7 bases and J by 5 bases, with 17 bases between them. Germline values: CDR1 SGHVS, CDR2 FQNEAQ. The DNA of the CDR3 is TGTGCCAGCAACGCAGGGAGCGGGGAGACTGAAGCTTTCTTT. Its protein is CASNAGSGETEAFF.

The chain recombines TRBV28 with TRBJ1-2; 8 bases fit TRBD1. After removal of 6 bases from V and 4 bases from J, the junction contained 10 bases not matched to a gene. The CDR3 covers 15 residues. CDR1 is MDHEN and CDR2 is SYDVKM in the germline V gene. The CDR3 region has the DNA TGTGCCAGCAGCCGGACAGGGCGAGGTGTCTATGGCTACACCTTC. The encoded protein is CASSRTGRGVYGYTF.

The chain links TRBV5-1 to TRBJ2-7; D gene ambiguous. Trimming removed 4 bases at V and 7 bases at J, with 12 bases between. Germline CDR1 reads SGHRS; CDR2 reads YFSETQ. CDR3 size: 12 residues. CDR3 coding DNA: TGCGCCAGCAGCCTCCTTAATCGGGAGCAGTACTTC. Protein sequence: CASSLLNREQYF.

This rearrangement joins TRBV19 to TRBJ1-1; 10 positions match TRBD1. CDR1 LNHDA and CDR2 SQIVND come from the germline V gene (reference sequence). The CDR3 is 16 amino acids. J gave up 1 base and V 2 bases, and 4 bases lay outside the gene matches. CDR3: CASSIKTGGGNTEAFF. As DNA, the CDR3 is TGTGCCAGTAGTATAAAGACAGGGGGCGGGAACACTGAAGCTTTCTTT.

The chain carries TRBV2 and TRBJ2-2, with D tentatively TRBD2 (6 bases). The germline gives CDR1 SNHLY, CDR2 FYNNEI. The CDR3 sequence is 17 residues long. V lost 4 bases and J 2 bases, leaving 17 bases between the germline ends. CDR3 in DNA: TGTGCCAGCAGTGGGGAATCTAGCGCGATCAACACCGGGGAGCTGTTTTTT. Translation: CASSGESSAINTGELFF.

The DNA for the CDR3 is TGTGCCAGCTCACCACCGTCAGGACAGCCTGGGAACACTGAAGCTTTCTTT. This sequence encodes CASSPPSGQPGNTEAFF. The rearrangement joins TRBV18 to TRBJ1-1, with D maybe TRBD1 (6 bases). Germline-derived CDR1 and CDR2 are KGHSH and LQKENI. This CDR3 spans 17 amino acids. V lost 0 bases and J lost 1, with 15 bases in between.

The chain is built from TRBV7-2 and TRBJ1-4; D is unclear. The CDR3 consists of 14 residues. V lost 2 bases and J lost 8, with 12 bases in between. Germline-derived CDR1 and CDR2 are SGHTA and FQGNSA. CDR3 DNA sequence: TGTGCCAGCAGCTTACTTCCAGGAGGAGAAAAACTGTTTTTT. It encodes CASSLLPGGEKLFF.

V usage is TRBV2 and J usage is TRBJ2-5; 11 positions agree with TRBD1. V lost 7 bases, J lost 2 bases, and 3 bases stayed unmatched. The CDR3 is 14 amino acids. Germline loops: CDR1 SNHLY, CDR2 FYNNEI. The CDR3 DNA reads as TGTGCCAGCAATCGGGACAGGGGGCAAGAGACCCAGTACTTC. Translated, it gives CASNRDRGQETQYF.

The chain carries TRBV7-9 and TRBJ2-1; 8 bases are a match to TRBD1. The CDR3 consists of 17 residues. Losses at the gene ends were 5 bases for V and 1 base for J; bases not matched to a gene: 10. The germline V gene has CDR1 SEHNR and CDR2 FQNEAQ (reference sequence). Written as DNA, the CDR3 is TGTGCCAGCAGCCAAGACAGGGGCCTGAGTTCCTACAATGAGCAGTTCTTC. It yields the protein CASSQDRGLSSYNEQFF.

The rearrangement links TRBV2 to TRBJ1-1, with TRBD1 identical over 10 bases. Germline assignment: CDR1 SNHLY and CDR2 FYNNEI. This CDR3 is 14 amino acids long. V trimming: 6 bases; J trimming: 5 bases; junction bases outside the gene matches: 6. CDR3 region: CASSPTGGRTEAFF. In DNA, the CDR3 is TGTGCCAGCAGCCCGACAGGGGGCAGGACTGAAGCTTTCTTT.

The rearrangement joins TRBV15 to TRBJ2-2; TRBD1 is a possible D gene (6 bases). This CDR3 spans 15 amino acids. Germline loops: CDR1 LNHNV, CDR2 YYDKDF (reference sequence). Trimming pared 6 bases from V and 7 bases from J, leaving 18 bases between. The CDR3 reads CATRFLGDTHGELFF. The CDR3, as DNA: TGTGCCACCAGATTCCTCGGGGACACGCACGGGGAGCTGTTTTTT. The whole variable domain, filled in from reference TRBV15 and TRBJ2-2, reads DAMVIQNPRYQVTQFGKPVTLSCSQTLNHNVMYWYQQKSSQAPKLLFHYYDKDFNNEADTPDNFQSRRPNTSFCFLDIRSPGLGDTAMYLCATRFLGDTHGELFFGEGSRLTVL.

The chain recombines TRBV9 with TRBJ2-3, with 10 positions matching TRBD2. Trimming removed 3 bases from V and 0 bases from J; junction bases left unmatched: 4. The CDR3 extends over 16 amino acids. CDR1 is SGDLS and CDR2 is YYNGEE in the germline V gene. The CDR3 bases are TGTGCCAGCAGCGGGACTAGCGGAGCTAGCACAGATACGCAGTATTTT. As protein: CASSGTSGASTDTQYF.

The chain uses TRBV7-7 and TRBJ2-5; 10 bases align to TRBD2. CDR1 SSHAT and CDR2 FNYEAQ come from the germline V gene (reference sequence). V gave up 5 bases and J gave up 3 bases; unmatched junction bases: 3. This CDR3 contains 14 residues. CDR3 sequence reads: CASSAGLAKETQYF. CDR3 nucleotide sequence: TGTGCCAGCAGCGCGGGACTAGCGAAAGAGACCCAGTACTTC.

This clone was detected only once. The chain recombines TRBV10-3 with TRBJ2-3, with 9 nucleotides matching TRBD1. The germline V gene encodes CDR1 ENHRY and CDR2 SYGVKD. The J segment lost 10 bases and the V segment lost 6 bases, leaving 8 bases of the junction unmatched. The CDR3 loop spans 13 amino acids. CDR3 nucleotides: TGTGCCATCAGCCCGGGACAGGGTGAAGCGCAGTATTTT. Encoded protein: CAISPGQGEAQYF.

This clone was observed a few times. The gene calls are TRBV20-1 and TRBJ1-2, with D tentatively TRBD1 (5 bases). Deletions cut 7 bases from V and 8 bases from J, with 5 bases between. This CDR3 comprises 8 residues. CDR1 DFQATT and CDR2 SNEGSKA come from the germline V gene (reference sequence). The CDR3 sequence is CSGGGYTF. The CDR3 bases are TGCAGTGGGGGCGGCTACACCTTC.

This clone was detected once. The V call is TRBV6-5, the J call TRBJ2-1; 15 bases map to TRBD2. The CDR3 has 14 residues. Germline V CDR1 and CDR2: MNHEY, SVGAGI. The V segment lost 6 bases and the J segment 10 bases; nucleotides outside the gene matches: 4. CDR3: CASRRTSGRGEQFF. For the CDR3, the DNA is TGTGCCAGCAGGCGGACTAGCGGGAGGGGGGAGCAGTTCTTC.

This clone was counted a few times. This rearrangement joins TRBV12-3 or TRBV12-4 to TRBJ1-1; possible D gene TRBD1, 5 bases. The germline V and J ends were trimmed by 3 bases and 8 bases, with 10 bases remaining between them. The CDR3 runs to 12 residues. The CDR3 here is CASSLSSGEAFF. Written as DNA, the CDR3 is TGTGCCAGCAGTTTGTCTTCAGGGGAAGCTTTCTTT.

The chain employs TRBV30 and TRBJ1-5, with D maybe TRBD1 (6 bases). The CDR3 consists of 17 residues. V gave up 5 bases and J gave up 1 base, with 21 bases separating them. Germline CDR1 GTSNPN, CDR2 SVGIG (reference sequence). The CDR3 spells CAWGGGRGSTSNQPQHF. The DNA for the CDR3 is TGTGCCTGGGGGGGTGGCAGGGGCTCGACCAGCAATCAGCCCCAGCATTTT.

V gene TRBV6-5 combines with J gene TRBJ1-1, with 10 bases aligning to TRBD1. Unmatched junction bases numbered 6, after V lost 7 bases and J lost 4 bases. Germline CDR1 reads MNHEY; CDR2 reads SVGAGI. There are 14 residues in the CDR3. The CDR3 protein is CASNRQGARTEAFF. The CDR3 DNA follows: TGTGCCAGCAATAGACAGGGGGCGCGCACTGAAGCTTTCTTT.

This clone was found once. V usage is TRBV11-1 and J usage is TRBJ2-5; TRBD1 is a possible D gene (6 bases). The V end was cut by 4 bases, the J end by 7 bases, with 16 bases between. Germline assignment: CDR1 SGHAT and CDR2 FQDESV (reference sequence). The CDR3 consists of 14 residues. The CDR3 loop is CASSSETGSGTQYF. CDR3 sequence (DNA): TGTGCCAGCAGCTCAGAAACAGGGTCGGGGACCCAGTACTTC.

The V gene is TRBV6-5, the J gene TRBJ1-5, with D maybe TRBD1 (6 bases). Germline loops: CDR1 MNHEY, CDR2 SVGAGI. The CDR3 length is 14 residues. V dropped 10 bases and J dropped 5 bases, with 18 bases sitting between them. The CDR3 nucleotides are TGTGCCACCTCGAGAGGGGGATCGTATCAGCCCCAGCATTTT. Amino acids: CATSRGGSYQPQHF.

The chain links TRBV2 to TRBJ2-1; D is perhaps TRBD2 (5 bases). V was cut by 2 bases and J by 9 bases, with 8 bases left in between. CDR1 and CDR2 (germline): SNHLY, FYNNEI. This CDR3 has 12 amino acids. In DNA, the CDR3 is TGTGCCAGCAGTGAACGTGAGGGTGAGCAGTTCTTC. Encoded protein: CASSEREGEQFF.

V usage is TRBV10-3 and J usage is TRBJ2-1, with 11 bases aligning to TRBD2. The CDR3 length is 15 residues. CDR1 is ENHRY, CDR2 SYGVKD, per germline. V gave up 6 bases and J gave up 1 base; unmatched junction bases: 2. The chain's CDR3 is CAIRRLAGSYNEQFF. The DNA of the CDR3 is TGTGCCATCAGGCGACTAGCGGGATCCTACAATGAGCAGTTCTTC.

The rearrangement links TRBV18 to TRBJ1-2; a weak D match, TRBD1 (5 bases). V dropped 3 bases and J dropped 4 bases, with 15 bases sitting between them. CDR3 length: 15 residues. CDR1 is KGHSH, CDR2 LQKENI, per germline. CDR3 coding DNA: TGTGCCAGCTCACCCCAGGGTGGTTTAGCCTATGGCTACACCTTC. Translating it yields CASSPQGGLAYGYTF.

This chain joins TRBV6-1 and TRBJ2-7; 7 bases agree with TRBD2. The CDR3 covers 13 residues. V lost 10 bases, J lost 2 bases, and 8 bases stayed unmatched. Germline values: CDR1 MNHNS, CDR2 SASEGT. CDR3 DNA: TGTGCCACGACCGAAGCGGGGACCTACGAGCAGTACTTC. As protein: CATTEAGTYEQYF.

The chain recombines TRBV19 with TRBJ2-2; no definite D call. Germline V gene sequence: CDR1 LNHDA, CDR2 SQIVND (reference sequence). Trimming pared 3 bases from V and 4 bases from J, leaving 9 bases between. The CDR3 spans 14 residues. The CDR3 nucleotides are TGTGCCAGTAGTATCACACCAGGCACCGGGGAGCTGTTTTTT. Its translation: CASSITPGTGELFF.

A word on this clone: The same CDR3 arises from other DNA sequences in this sample as well. This chain links TRBV24-1 with TRBJ2-5; perhaps TRBD2 as D (6 bases). Germline loops: CDR1 KGHDR, CDR2 SFDVKD. Between the trimmed V and J ends, which lost 1 base and 4 bases, there was a span of 12 bases. The CDR3 has 15 amino acids. The CDR3 DNA is TGTGCCACCAGTGATTTTCGCGGGGCGGGAGAGACCCAGTACTTC. This translates into CATSDFRGAGETQYF.

The chain combines TRBV20-1 with TRBJ2-5; no definite D call. The CDR3 is 12 amino acids. Germline values: CDR1 DFQATT, CDR2 SNEGSKA (reference sequence). Trimming removed 3 bases from V and 1 base from J, with 6 bases in between. In DNA form, the CDR3 reads TGCAGTGCTAGTATCCTCCAAGAGACCCAGTACTTC. Encoded protein: CSASILQETQYF.